These 26 T cell receptor beta chains were sequenced from one sample in a study of yellow fever vaccine responses in identical twins. TCRdb re-called the RT-PCR reads through MiXCR, storing one row per CDR3 protein. The table includes 12,000 or so distinct CDR3 sequences, 70% to 90% detected once. Source: T cells from blood (PBMCs), unsorted or a sorted subset (not recorded which), taken before or after yellow fever vaccination (not recorded which). Source of these receptors: a woman aged 18-30 years who received the yellow fever vaccine.

CDR3 in DNA: TGTGCCCTCTCGCGGACAGCAGGAATAGCTGGGGCCAACGTCCTGACTTTC. It encodes CALSRTAGIAGANVLTF. The chain couples TRBV6-7 to TRBJ2-6, with D perhaps matching TRBD1 (6 bases). TRBV6-7 is placed among ORFs of uncertain function. The V and J ends lost 11 bases and 2 bases respectively, with 22 bases between them. This CDR3 comprises 17 residues.

The chain combines TRBV29-1 with TRBJ2-7; D uncertain. Deletions cut 4 bases from V and 1 base from J, with 8 bases between. CDR1 and CDR2 (germline): SQVTM, ANQGSEA. The CDR3 length is 12 residues. The CDR3 coding sequence is TGCAGCGTTGGATACTCTTCCTACGAGCAGTACTTC. Amino acids: CSVGYSSYEQYF.

The chain recombines TRBV29-1 with TRBJ2-3; TRBD2 is a possible D gene (5 bases). The CDR3 covers 14 residues. V lost 4 bases and J lost 0, with 11 bases in between. Per germline, CDR1 SQVTM and CDR2 ANQGSEA. The chain's CDR3 is CSVGSGESTDTQYF. The CDR3 DNA is TGCAGCGTTGGCAGTGGGGAGAGCACAGATACGCAGTATTTT.

The chain uses TRBV6-2 or TRBV6-3 and TRBJ1-1, with D hard to call. V was cut by 5 bases and J by 6 bases, with 7 bases left in between. There are 11 residues in the CDR3. Germline values: CDR1 MNHEY, CDR2 SVGEGT. The CDR3 DNA reads TGTGCCAGCAGTCAGGACTCTGAAGCTTTCTTT. Its translation: CASSQDSEAFF.

The genes are TRBV11-1 and TRBJ2-1; no reliable D call. This CDR3 is 14 amino acids long. CDR1 is SGHAT and CDR2 is FQDESV in the germline V gene (reference sequence). Deletions cut 1 base from V and 0 bases from J, with 4 bases between. CDR3 in amino acids: CASSLVGSYNEQFF. The CDR3 DNA reads TGTGCCAGCAGCTTAGTGGGCTCCTACAATGAGCAGTTCTTC. Supplemented by reference TRBV11-1 and TRBJ2-1, the full variable domain reads EAEVAQSPRYKITEKSQAVAFWCDPISGHATLYWYRQILGQGPELLVQFQDESVVDDSQLPKDRFSAERLKGVDSTLKIQPAELGDSAMYLCASSLVGSYNEQFFGPGTRLTVL.

The CDR3 is CASSLGQRQFF. The CDR3 coding sequence is TGCGCCAGCAGCTTGGGACAGCGGCAGTTCTTC. This chain joins TRBV5-1 and TRBJ2-1; the D gene is possibly TRBD1 (5 bases). Germline V lookup: CDR1 SGHRS, CDR2 YFSETQ. The length of the CDR3 is 11 residues. Trimming took off 0 bases at V and 12 bases at J, with 7 bases between the two ends.

The chain carries TRBV4-2 and TRBJ2-1; D possibly corresponds to TRBD1 (5 bases). V was trimmed by 1 base and J by 7 bases, leaving 11 bases between them. CDR3 size: 14 residues. From germline, CDR1 is LGHNA and CDR2 YNFKEQ. The CDR3 loop reads CASSQARVGNEQFF. CDR3 DNA: TGTGCCAGCAGCCAAGCCAGGGTGGGGAATGAGCAGTTCTTC.

The V call is TRBV7-9, the J call TRBJ2-7; 8 nucleotides line up with TRBD2. V was clipped by 4 bases and J by 7 bases; unmatched bases: 12. The CDR3 sequence is 15 residues long. Germline loops: CDR1 SEHNR, CDR2 FQNEAQ (reference sequence). The CDR3 sequence is CASSSTRGGPREQYF. In nucleotides, the CDR3 is TGTGCCAGCAGCTCCACCCGGGGGGGGCCACGGGAGCAGTACTTC.

This chain uses TRBV5-6 with TRBJ1-1; 12 bases map to TRBD1. The CDR3 loop spans 15 amino acids. With V trimmed by 4 bases and J by 5 bases, 6 bases remained unmatched. The germline CDR1 and CDR2 sequences are SGHDT and YYEEEE. The DNA of the CDR3 is TGTGCCAGCAGCCGGGACAGGGGGCGCTTTACTGAAGCTTTCTTT. Its protein is CASSRDRGRFTEAFF.

This clonotype was detected only once. V and J are TRBV6-1 and TRBJ2-3, with D perhaps matching TRBD1 or TRBD2 (5 bases each). Germline V gene sequence: CDR1 MNHNS, CDR2 SASEGT. The CDR3 runs to 14 residues. V was clipped by 0 bases and J by 2 bases, with 6 bases between them. Here the CDR3 reads CASSEAGDTDTQYF. For the CDR3, the DNA is TGTGCCAGCAGTGAAGCGGGGGACACAGATACGCAGTATTTT.

The V call is TRBV29-1, the J call TRBJ2-7; D may be TRBD1 (5 bases). V lost 3 bases and J 12 bases, leaving 12 bases between the germline ends. The CDR3 consists of 10 residues. Germline V lookup: CDR1 SQVTM, CDR2 ANQGSEA. CDR3 sequence: CSVDKGIRYF. CDR3 in DNA: TGCAGCGTTGATAAGGGGATTCGGTACTTC.

To note about this clonotype: At one end, the junction sequence differs from germline, possibly due to a read error. The CDR3 spells CASSPERGGVLDTQCF. CDR3 DNA sequence: TGTGCCAGCAGCCCAGAGCGGGGGGGCGTCTTGGATACGCAGTGTTTT. The chain uses TRBV7-3 and TRBJ2-3; 10 bases map to TRBD2. Per germline, CDR1 SGHTA and CDR2 FQGTGA. The CDR3 has 16 residues.

V and J are TRBV18 and TRBJ2-1; TRBD1 aligns across 12 bases. This CDR3 region has 13 residues. The V segment lost 9 bases and the J segment 8 bases; nucleotides outside the gene matches: 5. Germline lookup yields CDR1 KGHSH and CDR2 LQKENI. The CDR3 sequence is CASTGQGAYEQFF. CDR3 DNA: TGTGCCAGTACGGGACAGGGGGCCTATGAGCAGTTCTTC.

In the case of this clonotype: One junction end does not reproduce the germline sequence, and a read error may be involved. The rearrangement uses TRBV19 and TRBJ2-1, with a tentative D call TRBD2 (6 bases). Germline V gives CDR1 LNHDA, CDR2 SQIVND (reference sequence). The CDR3 is 11 amino acids. CDR3 amino acids: CASSIGRERFF. CDR3 coding DNA: TGTGCCAGTAGTATAGGACGGGAGCGGTTCTTC.

J is TRBJ2-7 and V is TRBV4-2; D may be TRBD2 (6 bases). This CDR3 is 15 amino acids long. Germline loops: CDR1 LGHNA, CDR2 YNFKEQ. V gave up 0 bases and J gave up 6 bases, with 15 bases separating them. The CDR3 DNA reads TGTGCCAGCAGCCAAGAGACTAGTCCAATCATCGAGCAGTACTTC. Encoded protein: CASSQETSPIIEQYF.

This clonotype appeared a single time. The V and J genes are TRBV7-3 and TRBJ2-3; D ambiguous. The germline gives CDR1 SGHTA, CDR2 FQGTGA. The CDR3 is made up of 15 amino acids. Trimming pared 1 base from V and 3 bases from J, leaving 11 bases between. The CDR3 DNA follows: TGTGCCAGCAGCTTAATCGGGTCTTTTACAGATACGCAGTATTTT. It codes for CASSLIGSFTDTQYF.

The chain carries TRBV11-1 and TRBJ2-2; D is undetermined. CDR3 length equals 14 residues. The germline V gene encodes CDR1 SGHAT and CDR2 FQDESV (reference sequence). Trimming took 6 bases from V and 7 from J, leaving 15 bases between them. The CDR3 nucleotides are TGTGCCAGCAGACAAAGCTCGGGTGGCGGGGAGCTGTTTTTT. Amino acid sequence: CASRQSSGGGELFF.

This chain uses TRBV28 with TRBJ2-4; the D is unclear. V lost 1 base and J 0 bases, leaving 10 bases between the germline ends. This CDR3 has 16 residues. CDR1 and CDR2 (germline): MDHEN, SYDVKM. In nucleotides, the CDR3 is TGTGCCAGCAGTTTATTTAAGGGTGAAGCCAAAAACATTCAGTACTTC. Translation: CASSLFKGEAKNIQYF.

This chain connects TRBV27 to TRBJ2-7; D gene ambiguous. This CDR3 is 11 amino acids long. Between the trimmed V and J ends, which lost 3 bases and 1 base, there was a span of 1 base. The germline V gene encodes CDR1 MNHEY and CDR2 SMNVEV (reference sequence). The CDR3 DNA reads TGTGCCAGCAGTTTGTCCTACGAGCAGTACTTC. Translation: CASSLSYEQYF.

CDR3 bases: TGTGCCAGCAGCGATAAGGCGCCGGGGGCGCTCGGGTATGAGCAGTTCTTC. Its protein is CASSDKAPGALGYEQFF. V gene TRBV7-3 combines with J gene TRBJ2-1, with D perhaps being TRBD1 or TRBD2 (6 bases each). The CDR3 covers 17 residues. Germline lookup yields CDR1 SGHTA and CDR2 FQGTGA. Deletions cut 5 bases from V and 8 bases from J, with 25 bases between.

The chain employs TRBV29-1 and TRBJ2-1; D may be TRBD1 (6 bases). Looked up from germline, CDR1 is SQVTM and CDR2 is ANQGSEA. The V gene lost 6 bases and the J gene lost 7 bases, with 13 bases spanning the gap. The CDR3 runs 12 residues. The CDR3 nucleotides read TGCAGCGTGCGACCACAGGGAAATGAGCAGTTCTTC. Residues: CSVRPQGNEQFF.

This clonotype has only a few counts. The chain links TRBV12-3 or TRBV12-4 to TRBJ1-2, with D perhaps TRBD1 (5 bases). V lost 5 bases to trimming and J lost 1 base, with 20 bases between them. The length of the CDR3 is 17 residues. The CDR3 here is CASSILNWTSNNYGYTF. In nucleotides, the CDR3 is TGTGCCAGCAGTATACTGAATTGGACAAGCAATAACTATGGCTACACCTTC.

The sample holds one count of this clonotype. CDR3 coding DNA: TGTGCCAGCAGTTCCCTTTTTGGAGGGGTTTCACCCCTCCACTTT. It translates to CASSSLFGGVSPLHF. This chain links TRBV28 with TRBJ1-6, with D perhaps matching TRBD1 (5 bases). V gave up 4 bases and J gave up 9 bases, with 16 bases separating them. Per germline, CDR1 MDHEN and CDR2 SYDVKM. The CDR3 spans 15 residues.

This clonotype was found once. V is TRBV4-3 and J is TRBJ2-7, with TRBD1 as a possible D gene (6 bases). The CDR3 is made up of 16 amino acids. Per the germline V gene, CDR1 is LGHNA and CDR2 is YSLEER. The V gene lost 0 bases and the J gene lost 0 bases, with 12 bases spanning the gap. The CDR3 region is CASSQDFGQPSYEQYF. CDR3 DNA sequence: TGCGCCAGCAGCCAAGATTTCGGACAGCCCTCCTACGAGCAGTACTTC.

This chain links TRBV2 with TRBJ2-2, with D perhaps matching TRBD1 (5 bases). The CDR3 is 13 residues long. Germline CDR1 SNHLY, CDR2 FYNNEI. V was clipped by 10 bases and J by 6 bases, with 15 bases between them. CDR3 nucleotide sequence: TGTGCCACCAAGCAGATGGGGCCCGGGGAGCTGTTTTTT. Translated: CATKQMGPGELFF.

The chain links TRBV3-1 to TRBJ2-5, with 11 bases that match TRBD2. The CDR3 sequence is 16 residues long. J gave up 5 bases and V 0 bases, and 5 bases lay outside the gene matches. The germline V gene has CDR1 LGHDT and CDR2 YNNKEL (reference sequence). Here the CDR3 reads CASSQDSSGGVETQYF. The DNA for the CDR3 is TGTGCCAGCAGCCAAGATAGTAGCGGGGGGGTGGAGACCCAGTACTTC.